Here is one T cell receptor beta chain with its context. Its antigen is undetermined. CDR3 length: 14 amino acids. From germline, CDR1 is SQVTM and CDR2 ANQGSEA. The junction had 5 bases not matched to a gene; V was cut back by 7 bases and J by 3 bases. The data originate from a study of shared clonotypes between healthy human individuals. Study in general: The composition of the donors was a couple of women and three men aged 18 to 49. Per donor, three plates held CD4 naive cells, three held CD4 memory, two held CD8 naive and one held CD8 memory. The study's findings and limits: Shared clonotypes across all four donors exceeded non-shared ones in generation probability. A generally larger estimated richness was seen in naive subsets than in memory subsets.

Here immunoSEQ multiplex PCR was the method, and the copy in TCRdb shows in-frame clones only, minus some. The sample holds approximately 1.9 million clones, around 93% seen once. Terminally differentiated effector memory CD45RA+ cells were excluded by CCR7 positive selection of CD45RO-negative cells. The TCR comes from a man between 18 and 29 years old in good health. Some clones in this sample may be carry-over from other donors' samples. The chain employs TRBV29-1 and TRBJ2-1, with TRBD2 matching 11 bases. Specimen: naive CD8+ T cells from PBMCs. The CDR3 DNA follows: TGCAGCGCACTACTAGCGGGAGTCTACAATGAGCAGTTCTTC. Translating gives CSALLAGVYNEQFF.